A single sample gave rise to the 5 T cell receptor beta chains below, sequenced in a study of monozygotic twins with inflammatory bowel disease (dated by TCRdb to about 2019). The library was built by means of 5' RACE. Reads for this sample came from an Illumina HiSeq 2500. After the reads were reprocessed by TCRdb, one entry was made per CDR3 protein sequence, with no DNA. The sample's records list about 420,000 distinct CDR3 sequences. The ten largest clonotypes hold more than 2% of the sample. Material for sequencing was blood. These receptors were obtained from a human donor with ulcerative colitis or Crohn's disease, or a healthy co-twin of an affected twin (not recorded which).

V gene TRBV15 combines with J gene TRBJ2-3; TCRdb's D gene call, TRBD1, goes unchecked for lack of DNA. In germline, CDR1 is LNHNV, CDR2 YYDKDF (reference sequence). There are 16 residues in the CDR3. CDR3 loop: CATSIGGGGLADTQYF.

CDR3 amino acids: CASSLGQPYGYTF. The rearrangement links TRBV28 to TRBJ1-2; the TCRdb D gene call, TRBD1, has no DNA to confirm it. Germline lookup yields CDR1 MDHEN and CDR2 SYDVKM. CDR3 length: 13 amino acids.

The chain links TRBV5-5 to TRBJ2-5; the D call of TRBD2 rests on TCRdb alone, since no DNA is present to check it. The CDR3 runs to 17 residues. Germline V lookup: CDR1 SGHKS, CDR2 YYEKEE (reference sequence). The CDR3 sequence is CASSSPGTSGGGETQYF.

The genes are TRBV5-1 and TRBJ2-1; TCRdb calls TRBD1, which cannot be checked without DNA. This CDR3 spans 15 amino acids. CDR1 and CDR2 (germline): SGHRS, YFSETQ. The CDR3 here is CASSLFRTPHNEQFF. Looking up the rest from reference TRBV5-1 and TRBJ2-1 gives the full variable domain: KAGVTQTPRYLIKTRGQQVTLSCSPISGHRSVSWYQQTPGQGLQFLFEYFSETQRNKGNFPGRFSGRQFSNSRSEMNVSTLELGDSALYLCASSLFRTPHNEQFFGPGTRLTVL.

The chain is built from TRBV19 and TRBJ2-2. Germline V gene data show CDR1 as LNHDA and CDR2 as SQIVND (reference sequence). This CDR3 has 14 amino acids. This CDR3 reads CASSIRANTGELFF. Full variable domain (outside the CDR3, taken from reference TRBV19 and TRBJ2-2): DGGITQSPKYLFRKEGQNVTLSCEQNLNHDAMYWYRQDPGQGLRLIYYSQIVNDFQKGDIAEGYSVSREKKESFPLTVTSAQKNPTAFYLCASSIRANTGELFFGEGSRLTVL.